The 8 T cell receptor beta chains reported below all come from one sample, sequenced in a study of cytomegalovirus exposure and HLA in healthy donors. The PCR contained 60 Vbeta and 13 Jbeta primers. TCRdb's table, derived via immunoSEQ multiplex PCR, lists solely in-frame clones and lacks some. This sample's table reports 150,000 to 200,000 clones. Sequencing input: PBMCs. These receptors originate from a young man in good health and CMV-seronegative.

In nucleotides, the CDR3 is TGCGCCAGCAGCCTCGCGACAGGTGCTTACGAGCAGTACTTC. Its protein is CASSLATGAYEQYF. The chain links TRBV4-1 to TRBJ2-7, with D possibly being TRBD1 (6 bases). Trimming shortened V by 4 bases and J by 4 bases, and 14 bases separated the two germline ends. Germline lookup yields CDR1 MGHRA and CDR2 YSYEKL. This CDR3 spans 14 amino acids.

The rearrangement uses TRBV4-2 and TRBJ1-2; 11 bases align to TRBD1. Germline CDR1 reads LGHNA; CDR2 reads YNFKEQ. V trimming: 5 bases; J trimming: 0 bases; junction bases outside the gene matches: 14. This CDR3 is 19 amino acids long. CDR3 region: CASSTRTGGKGPSNYGYTF. DNA for the CDR3: TGTGCCAGCAGCACCCGGACAGGGGGCAAGGGACCTTCTAACTATGGCTACACCTTC.

V gene TRBV28 combines with J gene TRBJ2-7; D is perhaps TRBD2 (6 bases). V lost 7 bases and J lost 6, with 13 bases in between. Germline assignment: CDR1 MDHEN and CDR2 SYDVKM. The CDR3 runs to 12 residues. The CDR3 sequence: CASMDRGTEQYF. For the CDR3, the DNA is TGTGCCAGCATGGATCGGGGGACCGAGCAGTACTTC.

The chain couples TRBV7-9 to TRBJ2-1, with a possible D match to TRBD1 (6 bases). CDR1 and CDR2 from the germline V gene are SEHNR and FQNEAQ (reference sequence). This CDR3 is 16 amino acids long. With 5 bases removed from V and 3 bases from J, the gap between germline ends came to 17 bases. CDR3 nucleotides: TGTGCCAGCAGCCCAACAGGGCGTGTCGGCTACAATGAGCAGTTCTTC. Residues: CASSPTGRVGYNEQFF. Supplemented by reference TRBV7-9 and TRBJ2-1, the full variable domain reads DTGVSQNPRHKITKRGQNVTFRCDPISEHNRLYWYRQTLGQGPEFLTYFQNEAQLEKSRLLSDRFSAERPKGSFSTLEIQRTEQGDSAMYLCASSPTGRVGYNEQFFGPGTRLTVL.

J is TRBJ1-4 and V is TRBV19; D uncertain. This CDR3 contains 14 residues. V was clipped by 7 bases and J by 0 bases, with 9 bases between them. From germline, CDR1 is LNHDA and CDR2 SQIVND (reference sequence). CDR3 in amino acids: CASTRVATNEKLFF. The CDR3 DNA sequence: TGTGCCAGTACTCGGGTAGCAACTAATGAAAAACTGTTTTTT.

The rearrangement links TRBV7-8 to TRBJ1-1; D is unclear. Trimming removed 3 bases from V and 1 base from J, with 9 bases in between. Germline CDR1 SGHVS, CDR2 FQNEAQ. The CDR3 has 14 residues. CDR3 sequence: CASSFNTRNTEAFF. As DNA, the CDR3 is TGTGCCAGCAGCTTTAACACCCGGAACACTGAAGCTTTCTTT.

The chain has TRBV2 and TRBJ2-1; D might be TRBD1 (6 bases). The CDR3 has 11 amino acids. Germline V gene data show CDR1 as SNHLY and CDR2 as FYNNEI. Trimming took off 10 bases at V and 4 bases at J, with 8 bases between the two ends. The CDR3 sequence: CATGAYNEQFF. The CDR3, as DNA: TGTGCCACAGGGGCTTACAATGAGCAGTTCTTC.

The V call is TRBV4-1, the J call TRBJ2-7, with 9 positions matching TRBD2. The length of the CDR3 is 16 residues. Trimming at V came to 1 base and at J to 4 bases, leaving 8 bases not matched to a gene. Germline CDR1 and CDR2: MGHRA and YSYEKL. CDR3 sequence reads: CASSQGPLAGSYEQYF. DNA of the CDR3: TGCGCCAGCAGCCAAGGGCCCCTAGCGGGAAGTTACGAGCAGTACTTC.